These 25 T cell receptor beta chains were all obtained from the same sample, sequenced in a study of control samples from healthy donors and cancer patients. Here immunoSEQ multiplex PCR was the method, and the copy in TCRdb shows in-frame clones only, minus some. The profile covers 55,000 to 90,000 clones, with approximately 87% appearing a single time and roughly 28% taken by the ten largest. Material: blood. The receptors originated from a man aged 45-65 years in good health.

V is TRBV7-3 and J is TRBJ2-2; D is possibly TRBD1 or TRBD2 (6 bases each). The germline gives CDR1 SGHTA, CDR2 FQGTGA. The ends were cut back, 3 bases at V and 7 bases at J, with 15 bases in the middle. The CDR3 is 15 residues long. The CDR3 DNA reads as TGTGCCAGCAGCTTCGGGGGCGATATTGGCGGGGAGCTGTTTTTT. Protein sequence: CASSFGGDIGGELFF.

The chain carries TRBV28 and TRBJ2-2; 8 nucleotides match TRBD1. Germline lookup yields CDR1 MDHEN and CDR2 SYDVKM. The CDR3 loop spans 16 amino acids. With 3 bases clipped from V and 1 base from J, the junction kept 4 bases outside the gene matches. The CDR3 here is CASSFIGQGNTGELFF. The CDR3 bases are TGTGCCAGCAGTTTCATTGGACAGGGGAACACCGGGGAGCTGTTTTTT.

The V and J genes are TRBV10-3 and TRBJ2-3, with D perhaps TRBD1 (5 bases). Trimming took off 8 bases at V and 1 base at J, with 28 bases between the two ends. Germline values: CDR1 ENHRY, CDR2 SYGVKD. This CDR3 is built from 19 residues. Here the CDR3 DNA reads TGTGCCATCGGAAGGCTTGGGGCCGCAAAATATCAGGGCACAGATACGCAGTATTTT. Translation: CAIGRLGAAKYQGTDTQYF.

The chain joins TRBV7-2 to TRBJ1-3; 7 bases match TRBD1. J was trimmed by 0 bases and V by 1 base; bases with no gene match: 3. The germline V gene has CDR1 SGHTA and CDR2 FQGNSA. The CDR3 has 16 amino acids. CDR3 DNA sequence: TGTGCCAGCAGCTTAGGCCGGGACAGCTCTGGAAACACCATATATTTT. As protein: CASSLGRDSSGNTIYF.

J is TRBJ2-3 and V is TRBV24-1, with D perhaps TRBD1 (5 bases). The CDR3 covers 14 residues. Germline CDR1 is KGHDR and CDR2 is SFDVKD. The germline V and J ends were trimmed by 10 bases and 1 base, with 14 bases remaining between them. The DNA for the CDR3 is TGTGCCACGCAATCGGAAGGGGGCACAGATACGCAGTATTTT. Protein: CATQSEGGTDTQYF.

The chain links TRBV12-3 or TRBV12-4 to TRBJ1-1, with a tentative D call TRBD1 (5 bases). The CDR3 has 13 residues. V shed 1 base and J shed 8 bases, with 11 bases lying between them. The DNA of the CDR3 is TGTGCCAGCAGTTTAGACAGGCCGTCGGAAGCTTTCTTT. Protein sequence: CASSLDRPSEAFF.

The J gene is TRBJ2-2, the V gene TRBV24-1; D is unresolved. Germline lookup yields CDR1 KGHDR and CDR2 SFDVKD. The V gene lost 5 bases and the J gene lost 6 bases, with 9 bases spanning the gap. There are 13 residues in the CDR3. The CDR3 DNA follows: TGTGCCACCAGTGCGGTACAGCCCGGGGAGCTGTTTTTT. It codes for CATSAVQPGELFF.

This chain connects TRBV7-2 to TRBJ1-6; D gene uncertain. CDR1 and CDR2 from the germline V gene are SGHTA and FQGNSA. This CDR3 has 16 residues. The germline V and J ends were trimmed by 1 base and 7 bases, with 14 bases remaining between them. CDR3 loop: CASSLDSRRQNSPLHF. The CDR3 coding sequence is TGTGCCAGCAGCTTAGACTCCAGGCGGCAGAATTCACCCCTCCACTTT.

V and J are TRBV6-6 and TRBJ1-4; D gene unclear. V was trimmed by 5 bases and J by 4 bases, leaving 2 bases between them. The CDR3 loop spans 11 amino acids. The germline CDR1 and CDR2 sequences are MNHNY and SVGAGI (reference sequence). The DNA of the CDR3 is TGTGCCAGCAGTAGTAATGAAAAACTGTTTTTT. Translated: CASSSNEKLFF.

This clone ranks as medium-sized (0.01 to 0.1%). DNA of the CDR3: TGTGCCAGCAGCCAAGGGAGAGGCTATGGCTACACCTTC. This translates into CASSQGRGYGYTF. V gene TRBV3-1 (or the pseudogene TRBV3-2) combines with J gene TRBJ1-2; no firm D call. CDR3 size: 13 residues. From germline, CDR1 is LGHDT and CDR2 YNNKEL (reference sequence). V was trimmed by 1 base and J by 4 bases, leaving 7 bases between them.

The rearrangement links TRBV6-5 to TRBJ2-7, with D perhaps matching TRBD1 or TRBD2 (5 bases each). The CDR3 contains 13 residues. The ends were cut back, 6 bases at V and 7 bases at J, with 16 bases in the middle. The germline V gene encodes CDR1 MNHEY and CDR2 SVGAGI. In DNA form, the CDR3 reads TGTGCCAGCAGACAAACGTCCGAGGGGGAGCAGTACTTC. The encoded protein is CASRQTSEGEQYF.

V gene TRBV7-9 combines with J gene TRBJ2-2; D might be TRBD2 (6 bases). Per germline, CDR1 SEHNR and CDR2 FQNEAQ (reference sequence). This CDR3 region has 14 residues. V was pared by 6 bases and J by 4 bases, with 12 bases between. This chain's CDR3 is CASSPAGITGELFF. The CDR3 DNA reads as TGTGCCAGCAGTCCCGCGGGGATCACCGGGGAGCTGTTTTTT.

DNA of the CDR3: TGTGCCAGCAGCTATAGCCTCGGAGAGAACACTGAAGCTTTCTTT. Residues: CASSYSLGENTEAFF. V and J are TRBV7-9 and TRBJ1-1; D unresolved. V was cut by 4 bases and J by 1 base, with 13 bases left in between. The CDR3 sequence is 15 residues long. The germline CDR1 and CDR2 sequences are SEHNR and FQNEAQ (reference sequence).

The chain recombines TRBV30 with TRBJ2-6; D not certain. V lost 6 bases to trimming and J lost 2 bases, with 8 bases between them. Germline V gene data show CDR1 as GTSNPN and CDR2 as SVGIG (reference sequence). CDR3 size: 13 residues. CDR3 DNA sequence: TGTGCCTGCCACGGCCCTGGGGCCAACGTCCTGACTTTC. Its protein is CACHGPGANVLTF.

This chain connects TRBV6-2 or TRBV6-3 to TRBJ2-5; D is perhaps TRBD1 or TRBD2 (5 bases each). From germline, CDR1 is MNHEY and CDR2 SVGEGT. CDR3 length: 14 amino acids. Trimming removed 3 bases from V and 2 bases from J, with 10 bases in between. The CDR3 is CASSYRGRQETQYF. As DNA, the CDR3 is TGTGCCAGCAGTTATAGGGGACGGCAAGAGACCCAGTACTTC.

This sequence joins TRBV30 and TRBJ2-6, with TRBD1 matching over 8 bases. The CDR3 has 16 amino acids. Looked up from germline, CDR1 is GTSNPN and CDR2 is SVGIG (reference sequence). The V gene end was trimmed by 2 bases and the J gene end by 3 bases; junction bases not matched to a gene: 6. CDR3 nucleotides: TGTGCCTGGAGTCCCTCCAGGGGGCATGGGGCCAACGTCCTGACTTTC. Amino acid sequence: CAWSPSRGHGANVLTF.

The chain has TRBV7-3 and TRBJ1-2; TRBD1 is a possible D gene (5 bases). Germline V gene sequence: CDR1 SGHTA, CDR2 FQGTGA. The length of the CDR3 is 14 residues. V gave up 2 bases and J gave up 2 bases, with 9 bases separating them. This CDR3 is CASSLSGPNYGYTF. The CDR3 DNA is TGTGCCAGCAGCTTATCAGGGCCGAACTATGGCTACACCTTC.

V gene TRBV7-7 combines with J gene TRBJ1-4, with TRBD1 as a possible D gene (6 bases). This CDR3 spans 15 amino acids. Trimming cost V 5 bases and J 3 bases, with 13 bases left between them. Germline CDR1 reads SSHAT; CDR2 reads FNYEAQ (reference sequence). This CDR3 reads CASSEGGAANEKLFF. CDR3 DNA sequence: TGTGCCAGCAGCGAAGGGGGGGCCGCTAATGAAAAACTGTTTTTT.

Comments on this clone: A much larger clone lies a single base off, so this may be a read error. The same CDR3 is also encoded by other DNA sequences in this sample. The V and J genes are TRBV7-2 and TRBJ2-7; D ambiguous. The CDR3 spans 12 residues. V lost 1 base and J 6 bases, leaving 7 bases between the germline ends. Germline V gene lookup returns CDR1 SGHTA and CDR2 FQGNSA. The DNA of the CDR3 is TGTGCCAGCAGCTTAGATTCGGGCGAGCAGTACTTC. The encoded protein is CASSLDSGEQYF.

The rearrangement joins TRBV5-6 to TRBJ1-1; the D gene is possibly TRBD1 (6 bases). V gave up 1 base and J gave up 3 bases, with 10 bases separating them. The CDR3 has 14 amino acids. CDR1 is SGHDT, CDR2 YYEEEE, per germline. The CDR3 loop is CASSLQQGYTEAFF. CDR3 bases: TGTGCCAGCAGCTTGCAGCAGGGGTACACTGAAGCTTTCTTT.

The V call is TRBV6-1, the J call TRBJ1-3; D is ambiguous. CDR3 length: 16 amino acids. The germline V and J ends were trimmed by 3 bases and 0 bases, with 12 bases remaining between them. Germline CDR1 is MNHNS and CDR2 is SASEGT. The CDR3 bases are TGTGCCAGCAGTGATCGCCCGGGCACCTCTGGAAACACCATATATTTT. Its translation: CASSDRPGTSGNTIYF.

The count of this clone is one. The rearrangement links TRBV7-9 to TRBJ1-1; D remains unclear. The germline CDR1 and CDR2 sequences are SEHNR and FQNEAQ (reference sequence). Trimming shortened V by 1 base and J by 1 base, and 4 bases separated the two germline ends. The CDR3 runs to 13 residues. CDR3 amino acids: CASSLGRNTEAFF. The DNA for the CDR3 is TGTGCCAGCAGCTTAGGGAGGAACACTGAAGCTTTCTTT.

The rearrangement uses TRBV28 and TRBJ2-7; TRBD1 aligns across 9 bases. CDR3 length: 14 residues. The ends lost 8 bases at V and 2 bases at J; junction bases unmatched: 7. Germline V lookup: CDR1 MDHEN, CDR2 SYDVKM. CDR3 DNA sequence: TGTGCCAGCGCCCGGGACAGGGCCCCCTACGAGCAGTACTTC. Translated: CASARDRAPYEQYF.

The V call is TRBV2, the J call TRBJ2-1; the D gene could be TRBD1 or TRBD2 (5 bases each). The CDR3 loop spans 16 amino acids. V lost 0 bases and J 4 bases, leaving 13 bases between the germline ends. In germline, CDR1 is SNHLY, CDR2 FYNNEI. CDR3 nucleotides: TGTGCCAGCAGTGAAGCGCCCGGGGCGGGTTACAATGAGCAGTTCTTC. It translates to CASSEAPGAGYNEQFF.

The CDR3 DNA reads as TGTGCCAGCAGACTGACCAGCACCGGGGAGCTGTTTTTT. Protein: CASRLTSTGELFF. V is TRBV6-6 and J is TRBJ2-2; D gene unclear. CDR3 length: 13 amino acids. Germline CDR1 MNHNY, CDR2 SVGAGI (reference sequence). The ends were cut back, 6 bases at V and 4 bases at J, with 9 bases in the middle.